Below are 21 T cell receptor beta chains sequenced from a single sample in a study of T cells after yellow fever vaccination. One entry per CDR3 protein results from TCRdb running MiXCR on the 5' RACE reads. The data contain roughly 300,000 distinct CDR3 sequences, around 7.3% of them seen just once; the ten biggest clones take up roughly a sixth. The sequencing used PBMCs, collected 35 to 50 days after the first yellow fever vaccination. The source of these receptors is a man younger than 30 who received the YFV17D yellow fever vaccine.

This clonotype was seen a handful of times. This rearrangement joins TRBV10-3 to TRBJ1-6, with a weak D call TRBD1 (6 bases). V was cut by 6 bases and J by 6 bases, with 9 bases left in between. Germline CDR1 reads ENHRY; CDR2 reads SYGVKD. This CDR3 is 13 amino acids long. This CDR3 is CAISRTVNSPLHF. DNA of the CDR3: TGTGCCATCAGCCGGACAGTTAATTCACCCCTCCACTTT.

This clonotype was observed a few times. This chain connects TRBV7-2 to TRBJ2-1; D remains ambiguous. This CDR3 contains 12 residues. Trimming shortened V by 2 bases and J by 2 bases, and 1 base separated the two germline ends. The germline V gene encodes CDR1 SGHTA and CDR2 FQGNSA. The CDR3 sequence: CASSLPYNEQFF. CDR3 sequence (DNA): TGTGCCAGCAGCTTACCCTACAATGAGCAGTTCTTC.

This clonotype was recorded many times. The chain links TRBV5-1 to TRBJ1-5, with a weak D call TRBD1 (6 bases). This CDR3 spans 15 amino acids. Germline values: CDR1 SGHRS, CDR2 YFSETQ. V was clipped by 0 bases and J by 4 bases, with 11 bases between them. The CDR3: CASSLDGQINQPQHF. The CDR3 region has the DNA TGCGCCAGCAGCTTGGACGGACAGATAAATCAGCCCCAGCATTTT. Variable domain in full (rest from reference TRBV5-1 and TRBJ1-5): KAGVTQTPRYLIKTRGQQVTLSCSPISGHRSVSWYQQTPGQGLQFLFEYFSETQRNKGNFPGRFSGRQFSNSRSEMNVSTLELGDSALYLCASSLDGQINQPQHFGDGTRLSIL.

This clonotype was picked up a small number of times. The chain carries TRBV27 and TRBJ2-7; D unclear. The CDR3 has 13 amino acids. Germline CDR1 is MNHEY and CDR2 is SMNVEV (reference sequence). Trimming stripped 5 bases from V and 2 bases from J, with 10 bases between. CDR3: CASSPKRPYEQYF. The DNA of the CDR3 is TGTGCCAGCAGTCCGAAACGCCCCTACGAGCAGTACTTC.

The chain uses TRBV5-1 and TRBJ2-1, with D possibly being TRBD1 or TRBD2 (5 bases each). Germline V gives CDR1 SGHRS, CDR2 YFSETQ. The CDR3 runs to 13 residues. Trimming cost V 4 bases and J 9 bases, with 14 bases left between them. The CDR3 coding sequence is TGCGCCAGCAGCCGTGAATTGGGGACTGAGCAGTTCTTC. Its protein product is CASSRELGTEQFF.

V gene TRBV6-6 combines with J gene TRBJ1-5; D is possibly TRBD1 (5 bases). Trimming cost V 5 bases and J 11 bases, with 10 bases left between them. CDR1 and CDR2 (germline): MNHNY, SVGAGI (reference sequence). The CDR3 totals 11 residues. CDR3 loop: CASSLGGAQHF. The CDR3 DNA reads TGTGCCAGCAGTCTCGGGGGGGCCCAGCATTTT.

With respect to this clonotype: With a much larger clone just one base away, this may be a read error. The CDR3 DNA sequence: TGCGCCAGCAGCACCTTACGAACTGGGCCCGGTGGCTACACCTTC. Its protein is CASSTLRTGPGGYTF. V and J are TRBV5-1 and TRBJ1-2; D gene uncertain. Germline assignment: CDR1 SGHRS and CDR2 YFSETQ. V lost 4 bases and J 7 bases, leaving 20 bases between the germline ends. The CDR3 sequence is 15 residues long. The complete variable domain, with remaining parts taken from reference TRBV5-1 and TRBJ1-2, reads KAGVTQTPRYLIKTRGQQVTLSCSPISGHRSVSWYQQTPGQGLQFLFEYFSETQRNKGNFPGRFSGRQFSNSRSEMNVSTLELGDSALYLCASSTLRTGPGGYTFGSGTRLTVV.

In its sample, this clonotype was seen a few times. The CDR3 sequence is CASSYSSYEQYV. The CDR3 bases are TGTGCCAGCAGTTACTCTAGCTACGAGCAGTACGTC. The gene calls are TRBV6-6 and TRBJ2-7, with D uncertain. The CDR3 loop spans 12 amino acids. Trimming removed 0 bases at V and 3 bases at J, with 3 bases between. Germline loops: CDR1 MNHNY, CDR2 SVGAGI (reference sequence).

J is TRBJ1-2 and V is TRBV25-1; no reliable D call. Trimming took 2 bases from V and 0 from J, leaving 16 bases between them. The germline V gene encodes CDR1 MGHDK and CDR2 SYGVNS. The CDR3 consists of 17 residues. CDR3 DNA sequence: TGTGCCAGCAGTGAAACCTCACGGGGTTCACCTAACTATGGCTACACCTTC. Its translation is CASSETSRGSPNYGYTF.

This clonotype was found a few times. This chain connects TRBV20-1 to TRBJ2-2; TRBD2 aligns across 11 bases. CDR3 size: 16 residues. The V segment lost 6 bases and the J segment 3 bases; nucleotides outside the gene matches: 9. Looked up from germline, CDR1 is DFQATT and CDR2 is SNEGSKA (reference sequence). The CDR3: CSAHPLAGAHTGELFF. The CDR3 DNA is TGCAGTGCCCACCCACTAGCGGGGGCGCACACCGGGGAGCTGTTTTTT.

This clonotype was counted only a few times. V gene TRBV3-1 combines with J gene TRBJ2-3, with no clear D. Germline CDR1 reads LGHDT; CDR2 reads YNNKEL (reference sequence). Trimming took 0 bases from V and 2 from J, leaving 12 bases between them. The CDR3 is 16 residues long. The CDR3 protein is CASSQESAPFTDTQYF. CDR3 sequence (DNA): TGTGCCAGCAGCCAAGAGTCTGCACCCTTCACAGATACGCAGTATTTT.

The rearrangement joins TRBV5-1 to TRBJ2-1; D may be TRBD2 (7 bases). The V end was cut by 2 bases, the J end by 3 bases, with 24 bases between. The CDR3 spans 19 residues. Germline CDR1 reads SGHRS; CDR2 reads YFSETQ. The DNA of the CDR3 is TGCGCCAGCAGCTTCGTCCAGGGGAGGGTCCTCACCGGCTACAATGAGCAGTTCTTC. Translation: CASSFVQGRVLTGYNEQFF.

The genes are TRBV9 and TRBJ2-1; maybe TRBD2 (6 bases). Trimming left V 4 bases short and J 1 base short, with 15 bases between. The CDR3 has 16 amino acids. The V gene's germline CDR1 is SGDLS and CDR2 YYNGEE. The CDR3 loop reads CASSPPGGLSYNEQFF. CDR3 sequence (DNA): TGTGCCAGCAGCCCGCCCGGGGGTTTGTCCTACAATGAGCAGTTCTTC.

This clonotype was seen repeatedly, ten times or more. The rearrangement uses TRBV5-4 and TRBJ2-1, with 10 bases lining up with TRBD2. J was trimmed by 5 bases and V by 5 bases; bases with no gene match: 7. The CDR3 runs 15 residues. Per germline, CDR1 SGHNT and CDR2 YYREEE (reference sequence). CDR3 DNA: TGTGCCAGCAGGCGGACTAGCGGAATAAACAATGAGCAGTTCTTC. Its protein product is CASRRTSGINNEQFF.

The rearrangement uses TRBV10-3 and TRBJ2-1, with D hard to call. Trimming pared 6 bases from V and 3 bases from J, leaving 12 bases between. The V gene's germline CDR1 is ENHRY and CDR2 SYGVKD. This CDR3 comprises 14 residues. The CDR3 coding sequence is TGTGCCATCAGCTCACCGGAGAGCTACAATGAGCAGTTCTTC. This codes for CAISSPESYNEQFF.

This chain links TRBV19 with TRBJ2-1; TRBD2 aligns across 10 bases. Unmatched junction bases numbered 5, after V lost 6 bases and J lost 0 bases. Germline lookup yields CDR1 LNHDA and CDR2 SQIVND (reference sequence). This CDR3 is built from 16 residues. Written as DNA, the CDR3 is TGTGCCAGTAGCCAGCGGGGGGGCCCCTCCTACAATGAGCAGTTCTTC. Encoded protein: CASSQRGGPSYNEQFF.

The CDR3: CASSHLAGDTEAFF. The CDR3 DNA sequence: TGCGCCAGCAGCCACCTAGCGGGGGACACTGAAGCTTTCTTT. J is TRBJ1-1 and V is TRBV4-3, with a possible D match to TRBD1 (5 bases). The CDR3 runs to 14 residues. Germline V gene lookup returns CDR1 LGHNA and CDR2 YSLEER. The germline V and J ends were trimmed by 3 bases and 3 bases, with 11 bases remaining between them.

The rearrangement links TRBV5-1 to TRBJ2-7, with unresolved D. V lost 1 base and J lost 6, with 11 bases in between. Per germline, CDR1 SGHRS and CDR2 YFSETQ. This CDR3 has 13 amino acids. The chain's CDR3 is CASSLTLGVEQYF. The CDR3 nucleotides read TGCGCCAGCAGCTTGACCCTAGGTGTCGAGCAGTACTTC.

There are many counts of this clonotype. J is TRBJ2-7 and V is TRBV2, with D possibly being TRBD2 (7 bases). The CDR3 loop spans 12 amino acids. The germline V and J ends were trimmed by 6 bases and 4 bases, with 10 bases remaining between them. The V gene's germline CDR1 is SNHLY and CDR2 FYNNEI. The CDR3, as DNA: TGTGCCAGCAGCCGGGGGGCTTACGAGCAGTACGTC. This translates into CASSRGAYEQYV.

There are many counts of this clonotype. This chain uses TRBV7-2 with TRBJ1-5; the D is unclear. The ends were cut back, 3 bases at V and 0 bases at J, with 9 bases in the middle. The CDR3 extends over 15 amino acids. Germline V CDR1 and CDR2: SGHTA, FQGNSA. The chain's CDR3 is CASSLGPYSNQPQHF. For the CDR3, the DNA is TGTGCCAGCAGCTTGGGCCCCTATAGCAATCAGCCCCAGCATTTT.

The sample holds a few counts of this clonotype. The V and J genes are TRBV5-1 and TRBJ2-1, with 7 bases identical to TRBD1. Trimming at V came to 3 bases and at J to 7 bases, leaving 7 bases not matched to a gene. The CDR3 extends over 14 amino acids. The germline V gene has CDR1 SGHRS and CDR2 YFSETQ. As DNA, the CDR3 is TGCGCCAGCAGCTGGGGACAGAAGTGGAATGAGCAGTTCTTC. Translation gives CASSWGQKWNEQFF.